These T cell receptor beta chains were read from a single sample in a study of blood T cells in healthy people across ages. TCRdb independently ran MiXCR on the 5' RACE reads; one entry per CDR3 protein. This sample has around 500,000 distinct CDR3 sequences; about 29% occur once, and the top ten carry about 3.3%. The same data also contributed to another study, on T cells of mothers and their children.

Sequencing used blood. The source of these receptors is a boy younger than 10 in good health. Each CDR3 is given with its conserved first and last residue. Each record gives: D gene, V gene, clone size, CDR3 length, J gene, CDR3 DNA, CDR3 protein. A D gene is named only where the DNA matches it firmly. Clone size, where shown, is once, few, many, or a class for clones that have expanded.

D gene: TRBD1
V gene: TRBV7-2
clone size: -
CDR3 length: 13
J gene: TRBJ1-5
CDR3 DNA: TGTGCCAGCAGCTCCAGGGGGCAACAGCCCCAGCATTTT
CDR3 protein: CASSSRGQQPQHF

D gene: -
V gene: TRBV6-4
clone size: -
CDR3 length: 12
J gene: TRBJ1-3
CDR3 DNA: TGTGCCAGCAGGGTCCCGGGAAACACCATATATTTT
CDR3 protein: CASRVPGNTIYF

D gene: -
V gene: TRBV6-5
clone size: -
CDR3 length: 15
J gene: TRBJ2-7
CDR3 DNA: TGTGCCAGCAGTCGCCGGGACTTACTTACGGGCGAGCAGTACTTC
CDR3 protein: CASSRRDLLTGEQYF

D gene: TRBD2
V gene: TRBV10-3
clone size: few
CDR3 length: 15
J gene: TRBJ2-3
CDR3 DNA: TGTGCCATCAACGGACTAGGGAGGGGCACAGATACGCAGTATTTT
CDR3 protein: CAINGLGRGTDTQYF

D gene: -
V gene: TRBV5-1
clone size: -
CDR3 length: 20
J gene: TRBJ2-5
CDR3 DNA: TGCGCCAGCAGATTCCTCCTCTATCCCCAAGACAGGATGTACCAAGAGACCCAGTACTTC
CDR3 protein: CASRFLLYPQDRMYQETQYF

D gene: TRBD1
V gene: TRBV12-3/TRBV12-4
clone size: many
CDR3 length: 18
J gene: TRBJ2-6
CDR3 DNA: TGTGCCAGCACTATGGCGGGACAGGGGTCCTACGGGGCCAACGTCCTGACTTTC
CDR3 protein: CASTMAGQGSYGANVLTF

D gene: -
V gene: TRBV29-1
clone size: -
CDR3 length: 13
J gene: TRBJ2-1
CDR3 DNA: TGCAGCGTTGCCCAGCACGCCTACAATGAGCAGTTCTTC
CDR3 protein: CSVAQHAYNEQFF

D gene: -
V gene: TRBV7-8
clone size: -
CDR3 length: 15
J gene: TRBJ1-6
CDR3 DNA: TGTGCCAGCAGCTCAATACAGGGCGGGAATTCACCCCTCCACTTT
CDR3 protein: CASSSIQGGNSPLHF

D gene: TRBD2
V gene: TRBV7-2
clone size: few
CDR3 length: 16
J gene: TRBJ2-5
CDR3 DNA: TGTGCCAGCAGCTTATCGGGGGGAGCGGGTGGGGAGACCCAGTACTTC
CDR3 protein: CASSLSGGAGGETQYF

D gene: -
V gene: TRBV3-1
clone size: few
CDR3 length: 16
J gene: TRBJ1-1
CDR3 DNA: TGTGCCAGCAGCCAAGCCGAAAGGGGGTTTGGGACTGAAGCTTTCTTT
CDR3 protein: CASSQAERGFGTEAFF

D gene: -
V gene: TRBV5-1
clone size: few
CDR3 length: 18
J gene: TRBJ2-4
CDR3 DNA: TGCGCCAGCAGCCTTCAATTACAGGCTTACATAGCCAAAAACATTCAGTACTTC
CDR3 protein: CASSLQLQAYIAKNIQYF

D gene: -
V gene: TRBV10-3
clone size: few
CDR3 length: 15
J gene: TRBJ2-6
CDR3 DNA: TGTGCCATCGGTCAGGGTCTCTCTGGGGCCAACGTCCTGACTTTC
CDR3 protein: CAIGQGLSGANVLTF

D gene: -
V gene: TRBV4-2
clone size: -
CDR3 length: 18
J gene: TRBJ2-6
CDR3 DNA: TGTGCCAGCAGCCAGCCTGGGGACGTTAGCTCTGGGGCCAACGTCCTGACTTTC
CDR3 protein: CASSQPGDVSSGANVLTF

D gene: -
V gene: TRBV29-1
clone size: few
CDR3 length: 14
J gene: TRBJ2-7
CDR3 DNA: TGCAGCGTTGGGGGGATCTCAAACTCCTACGAGCAGTACTTC
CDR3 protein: CSVGGISNSYEQYF

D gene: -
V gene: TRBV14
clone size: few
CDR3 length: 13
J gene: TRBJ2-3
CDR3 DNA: TGTGCCAGCAGCCTTTTCGCGCCAGATACGCAGTATTTT
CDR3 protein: CASSLFAPDTQYF

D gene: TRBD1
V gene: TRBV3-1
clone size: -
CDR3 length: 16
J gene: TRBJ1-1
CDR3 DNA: TGTGCCAGCAGCCAAGTACGGGACAGGGGGAACACTGAAGCTTTCTTT
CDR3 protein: CASSQVRDRGNTEAFF

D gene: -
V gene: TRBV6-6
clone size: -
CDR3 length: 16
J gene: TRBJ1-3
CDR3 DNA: TGTGCCAGCAGCCGCGAGTGGTCCCACTCTGGAAACACCATATATTTT
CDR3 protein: CASSREWSHSGNTIYF

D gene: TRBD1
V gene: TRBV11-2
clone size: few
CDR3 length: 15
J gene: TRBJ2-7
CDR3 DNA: TGTGCCAGCAGCTCCCCTTCACAGGGGTCCTACGAGCAGTACTTC
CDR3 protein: CASSSPSQGSYEQYF

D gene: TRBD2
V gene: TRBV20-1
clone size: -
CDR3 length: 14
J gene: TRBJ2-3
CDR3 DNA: TGCAGTGCTAGAGCTGGCGGGGGGGCGGATACGCAGTATTTT
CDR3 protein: CSARAGGGADTQYF

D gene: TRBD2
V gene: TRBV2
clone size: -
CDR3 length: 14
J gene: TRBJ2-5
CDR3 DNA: TGTGCCAGCAGTGAAAATCCGGGACTAGCGGTGTGGTACTTC
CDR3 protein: CASSENPGLAVWYF

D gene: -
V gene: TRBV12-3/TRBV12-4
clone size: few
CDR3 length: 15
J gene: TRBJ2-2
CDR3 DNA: TGTGCCAGCAGCGGAGGTCGGGAGCGAACCGGGGAGCTGTTTTTT
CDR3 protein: CASSGGRERTGELFF

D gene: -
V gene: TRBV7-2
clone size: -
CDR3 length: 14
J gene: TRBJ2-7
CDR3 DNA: TGTGCCAGCAGCTCTCTTAGCGGCTCCTACGAGCAGTACTTC
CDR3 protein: CASSSLSGSYEQYF

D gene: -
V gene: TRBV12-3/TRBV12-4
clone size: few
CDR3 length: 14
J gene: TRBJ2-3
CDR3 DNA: TGTGCCAGCAGTTCAACGGAGGGCACAGATACGCAGTATTTT
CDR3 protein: CASSSTEGTDTQYF

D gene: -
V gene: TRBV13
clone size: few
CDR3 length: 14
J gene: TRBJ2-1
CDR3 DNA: TGTGCCAGCAGCTTAAACCAGGTCCTCAACGAGCAGTTCTTC
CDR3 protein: CASSLNQVLNEQFF

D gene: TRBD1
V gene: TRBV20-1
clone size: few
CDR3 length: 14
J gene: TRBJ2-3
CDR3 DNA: TGCAGTGCTCCCGGACAGGGAGGCACAGATACGCAGTATTTT
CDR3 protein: CSAPGQGGTDTQYF

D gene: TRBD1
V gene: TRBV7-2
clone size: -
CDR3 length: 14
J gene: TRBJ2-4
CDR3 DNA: TGTGCCAGCAGCTTAGGACAGGGTTCGGCCATTCAGTACTTC
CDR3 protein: CASSLGQGSAIQYF

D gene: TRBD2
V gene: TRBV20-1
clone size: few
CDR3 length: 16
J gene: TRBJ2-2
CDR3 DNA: TGCAGTGCTAGAGATAGTAGCGGGAGGAACACCGGGGAGCTGTTTTTT
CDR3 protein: CSARDSSGRNTGELFF

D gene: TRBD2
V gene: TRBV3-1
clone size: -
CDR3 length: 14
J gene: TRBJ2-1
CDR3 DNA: TGTGCCAGTTCGACGGGGGGGACAAACAATGAACAGTTCTTC
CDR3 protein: CASSTGGTNNEQFF

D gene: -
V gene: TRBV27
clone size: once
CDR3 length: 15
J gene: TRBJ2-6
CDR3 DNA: TGTGCCAGCAGTTTAACGAGGTCTGGGGCCAACGTCCTGACTTTC
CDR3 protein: CASSLTRSGANVLTF

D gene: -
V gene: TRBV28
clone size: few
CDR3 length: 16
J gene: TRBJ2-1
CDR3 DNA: TGTGCCAGCACCCCCCGGGTTAGGCTAATTTACAATGAGCAGTTCTTC
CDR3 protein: CASTPRVRLIYNEQFF